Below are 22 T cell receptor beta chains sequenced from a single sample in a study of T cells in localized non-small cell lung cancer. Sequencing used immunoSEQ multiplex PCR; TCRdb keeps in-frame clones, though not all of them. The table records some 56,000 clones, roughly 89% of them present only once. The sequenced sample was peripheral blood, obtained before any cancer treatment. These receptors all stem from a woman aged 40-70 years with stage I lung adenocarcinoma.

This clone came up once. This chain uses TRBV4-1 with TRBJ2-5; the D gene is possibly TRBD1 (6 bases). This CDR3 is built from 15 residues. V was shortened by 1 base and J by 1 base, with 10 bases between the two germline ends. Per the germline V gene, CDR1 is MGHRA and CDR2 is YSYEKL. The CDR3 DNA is TGCGCCAGCAGCCAAGCCACACAGGGCCAAGAGACCCAGTACTTC. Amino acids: CASSQATQGQETQYF.

The CDR3 loop is CASSWGGGSIAEAFF. In DNA form, the CDR3 reads TGTGCCAGCAGCTGGGGTGGGGGTTCGATTGCTGAAGCTTTCTTT. This chain links TRBV5-6 with TRBJ1-1, with D perhaps TRBD1 (5 bases). CDR3 length: 15 amino acids. Per the germline V gene, CDR1 is SGHDT and CDR2 is YYEEEE. V was cut by 3 bases and J by 6 bases, with 18 bases left in between.

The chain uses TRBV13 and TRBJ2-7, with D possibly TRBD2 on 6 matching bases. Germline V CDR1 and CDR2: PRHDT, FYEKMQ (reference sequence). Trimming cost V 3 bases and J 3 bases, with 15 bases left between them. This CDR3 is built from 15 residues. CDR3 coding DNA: TGTGCCAGCAGCTTCGAAGGGACGGGAGACTACGAGCAGTACTTC. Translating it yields CASSFEGTGDYEQYF.

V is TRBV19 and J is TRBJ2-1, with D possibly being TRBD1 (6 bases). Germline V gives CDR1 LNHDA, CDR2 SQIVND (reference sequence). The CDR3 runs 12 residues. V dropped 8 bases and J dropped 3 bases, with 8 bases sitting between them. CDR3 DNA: TGTGCCAGTGGACAGTTCTACAATGAGCAGTTCTTC. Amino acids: CASGQFYNEQFF.

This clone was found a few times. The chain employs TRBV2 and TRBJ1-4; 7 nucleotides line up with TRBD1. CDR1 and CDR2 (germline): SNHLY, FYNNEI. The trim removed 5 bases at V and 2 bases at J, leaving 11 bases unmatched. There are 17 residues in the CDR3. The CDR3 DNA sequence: TGTGCCAGCAGTAGACAACGACAGGGTTCGACTAATGAAAAACTGTTTTTT. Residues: CASSRQRQGSTNEKLFF.

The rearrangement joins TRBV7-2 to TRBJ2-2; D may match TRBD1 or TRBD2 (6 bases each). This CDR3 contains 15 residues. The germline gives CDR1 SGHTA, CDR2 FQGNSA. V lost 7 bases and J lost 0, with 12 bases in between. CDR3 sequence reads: CASMRGVANTGELFF. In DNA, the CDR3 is TGTGCCAGCATGAGGGGGGTTGCGAACACCGGGGAGCTGTTTTTT.

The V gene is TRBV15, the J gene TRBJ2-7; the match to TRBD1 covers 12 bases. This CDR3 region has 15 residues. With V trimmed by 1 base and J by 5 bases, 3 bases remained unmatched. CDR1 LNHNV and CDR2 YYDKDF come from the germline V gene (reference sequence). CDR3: CATSRGGTGGDEQYF. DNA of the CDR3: TGTGCCACCAGCAGAGGGGGGACAGGGGGCGACGAGCAGTACTTC.

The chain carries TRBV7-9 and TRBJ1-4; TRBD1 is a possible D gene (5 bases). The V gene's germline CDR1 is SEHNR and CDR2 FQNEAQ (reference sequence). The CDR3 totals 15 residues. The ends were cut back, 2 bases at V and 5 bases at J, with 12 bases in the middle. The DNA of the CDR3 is TGTGCCAGCAGCTTACCGGGACGGGGCAATGAAAAACTGTTTTTT. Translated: CASSLPGRGNEKLFF. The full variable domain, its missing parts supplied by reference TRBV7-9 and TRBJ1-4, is DTGVSQNPRHKITKRGQNVTFRCDPISEHNRLYWYRQTLGQGPEFLTYFQNEAQLEKSRLLSDRFSAERPKGSFSTLEIQRTEQGDSAMYLCASSLPGRGNEKLFFGSGTQLSVL.

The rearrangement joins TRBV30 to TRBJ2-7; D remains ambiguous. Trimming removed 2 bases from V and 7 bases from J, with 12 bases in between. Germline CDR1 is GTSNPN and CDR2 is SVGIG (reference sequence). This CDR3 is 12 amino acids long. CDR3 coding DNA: TGTGCCTGGAGTTCCTTAGTAGGGGAGCAGTACTTC. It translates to CAWSSLVGEQYF. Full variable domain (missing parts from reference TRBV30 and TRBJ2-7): SQTIHQWPATLVQPVGSPLSLECTVEGTSNPNLYWYRQAAGRGLQLLFYSVGIGQISSEVPQNLSASRPQDRQFILSSKKLLLSDSGFYLCAWSSLVGEQYFGPGTRLTVT.

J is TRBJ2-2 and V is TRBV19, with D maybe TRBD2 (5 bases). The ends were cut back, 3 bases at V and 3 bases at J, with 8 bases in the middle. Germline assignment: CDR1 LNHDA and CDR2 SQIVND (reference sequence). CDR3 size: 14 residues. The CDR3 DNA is TGTGCCAGTAGTATGCAGAGGGACACCGGGGAGCTGTTTTTT. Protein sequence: CASSMQRDTGELFF.

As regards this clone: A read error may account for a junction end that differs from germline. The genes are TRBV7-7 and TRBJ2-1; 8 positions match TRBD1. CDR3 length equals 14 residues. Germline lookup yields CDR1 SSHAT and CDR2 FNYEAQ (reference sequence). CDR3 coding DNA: TGTGCTAGCAGCCGTGGACAGGGAGGTGATGAGCAGTTCTTC. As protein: CASSRGQGGDEQFF.

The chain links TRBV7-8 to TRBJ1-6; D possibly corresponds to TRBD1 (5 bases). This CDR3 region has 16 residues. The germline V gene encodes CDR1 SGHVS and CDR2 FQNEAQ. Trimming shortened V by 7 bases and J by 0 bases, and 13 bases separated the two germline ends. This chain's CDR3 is CASIPWGSSYNSPLHF. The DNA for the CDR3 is TGTGCCAGCATCCCCTGGGGGAGCTCCTATAATTCACCCCTCCACTTT.

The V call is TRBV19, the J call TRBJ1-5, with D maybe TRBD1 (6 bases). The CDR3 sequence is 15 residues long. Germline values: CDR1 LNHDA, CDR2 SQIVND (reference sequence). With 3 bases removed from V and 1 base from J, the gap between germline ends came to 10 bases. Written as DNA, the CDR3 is TGTGCCAGTAGTATGAACGGACAGAGCAATCAGCCCCAGCATTTT. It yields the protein CASSMNGQSNQPQHF.

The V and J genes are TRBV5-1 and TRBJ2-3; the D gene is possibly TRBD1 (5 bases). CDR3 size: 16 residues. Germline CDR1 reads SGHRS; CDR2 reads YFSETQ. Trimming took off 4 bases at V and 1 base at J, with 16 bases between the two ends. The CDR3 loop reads CASSDRGLSGTDTQYF. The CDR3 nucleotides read TGCGCCAGCAGCGATAGGGGTCTATCTGGCACAGATACGCAGTATTTT.

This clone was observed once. The CDR3 DNA follows: TGCAGCGCCCAGAGGGCAGATACGCAGTATTTT. Its translation: CSAQRADTQYF. The chain combines TRBV29-1 with TRBJ2-3; possible D gene TRBD2, 5 bases. CDR1 and CDR2 (germline): SQVTM, ANQGSEA. This CDR3 comprises 11 residues. Deletions cut 7 bases from V and 4 bases from J, with 9 bases between.

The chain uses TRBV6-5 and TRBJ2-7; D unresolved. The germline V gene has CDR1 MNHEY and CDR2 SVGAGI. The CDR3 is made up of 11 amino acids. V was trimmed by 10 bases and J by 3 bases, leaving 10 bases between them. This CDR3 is CAIGRNYEQYF. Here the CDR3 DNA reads TGTGCCATTGGACGGAACTACGAGCAGTACTTC.

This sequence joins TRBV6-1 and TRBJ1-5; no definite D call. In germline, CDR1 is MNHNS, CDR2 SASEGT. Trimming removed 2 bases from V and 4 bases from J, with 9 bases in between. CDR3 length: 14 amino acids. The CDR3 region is CASSEYMGNQPQHF. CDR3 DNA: TGTGCCAGCAGTGAATATATGGGAAATCAGCCCCAGCATTTT.

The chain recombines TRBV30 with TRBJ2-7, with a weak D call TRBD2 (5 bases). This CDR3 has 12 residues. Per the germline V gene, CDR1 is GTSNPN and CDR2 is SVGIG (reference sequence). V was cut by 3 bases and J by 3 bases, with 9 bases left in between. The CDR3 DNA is TGTGCCTGGAGACCCGGGGACTACGAGCAGTACTTC. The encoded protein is CAWRPGDYEQYF.

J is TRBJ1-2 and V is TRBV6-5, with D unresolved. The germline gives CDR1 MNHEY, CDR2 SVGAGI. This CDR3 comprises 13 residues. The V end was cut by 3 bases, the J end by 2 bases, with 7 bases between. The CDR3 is CASSYGQNYGYTF. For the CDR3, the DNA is TGTGCCAGCAGTTATGGGCAGAACTATGGCTACACCTTC.

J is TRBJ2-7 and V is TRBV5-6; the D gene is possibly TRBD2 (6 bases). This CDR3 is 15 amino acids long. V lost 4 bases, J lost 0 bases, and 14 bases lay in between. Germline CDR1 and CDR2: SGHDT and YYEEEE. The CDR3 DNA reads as TGTGCCAGCAGCCGTAGACTAGACCTCTCCTACGAGCAGTACTTC. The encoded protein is CASSRRLDLSYEQYF.

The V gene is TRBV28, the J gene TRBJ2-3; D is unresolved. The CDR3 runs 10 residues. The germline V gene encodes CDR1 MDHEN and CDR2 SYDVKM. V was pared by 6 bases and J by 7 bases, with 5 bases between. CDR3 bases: TGTGCCAGCAGCTTCAATACGCAGTATTTT. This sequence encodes CASSFNTQYF.

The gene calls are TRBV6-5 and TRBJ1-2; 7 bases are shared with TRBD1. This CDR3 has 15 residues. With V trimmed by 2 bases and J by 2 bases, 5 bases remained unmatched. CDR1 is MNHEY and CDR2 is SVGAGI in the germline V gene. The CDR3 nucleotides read TGTGCCAGCAGTTACACGACAGGGAGGAACTATGGCTACACCTTC. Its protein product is CASSYTTGRNYGYTF.